This T cell receptor (beta chain) was obtained from a study of persistence of HIV-infected CD4 T cells. Across the whole study: CD4+ T cells responding to CMV or HIV-1 Gag were isolated. General observations from the study: Antigen-responding cells were enriched for degenerate expanded CDR3beta sequences.

Details on this clone: Its cognate antigen is unknown.

The libraries were made with immunoSEQ version 4 in survey mode. Generated by immunoSEQ multiplex PCR, the TCRdb table keeps only in-frame clones and is missing some. The repertoire includes about 30,000 clones, about four fifths of them detected once, and roughly 0.86% sits in the top ten. Germline V gives CDR1 MNHNS, CDR2 SASEGT. This CDR3 comprises 18 residues. V was pared by 2 bases and J by 0 bases, with 14 bases between. Cells were stimulated with CMV-infected fibroblast lysates at approximately 10 ug/mL. Sorted nonresponding memory CD4+ T cells were CD40L-negative, CD69-negative, CD45RO-high. Sequenced material: CD4+ T cells sorted from PBMCs after approximately 20-hour stimulation, taken from a patient who received antiretroviral therapy. The rearrangement joins TRBV6-1 to TRBJ1-6; D remains ambiguous. This clonotype was sampled from an adult man with HIV who was CMV-seropositive. This CDR3 reads CASSEPETSSSYNSPLHF. In nucleotides, the CDR3 is TGTGCCAGCAGTGAACCGGAGACATCGTCCTCCTATAATTCACCCCTCCACTTT.